Described below is a single T cell receptor (beta chain) sequence and its context. Under the authors' procedure: Reference gene primer amplification yielded estimated nucleated cell counts. TCRdb's table, derived via immunoSEQ multiplex PCR, lists solely in-frame clones and lacks some. V and J calls and clone size follow that table, whereas D and trimming were derived from the DNA. The data show 30,000 to 35,000 clones, with more than 85% seen just once and 62% held by the top ten. The record originates from a study of blood T cell repertoires in COVID-19. On the study more broadly: Sites in the United States, Italy and Spain provided acute and convalescent COVID-19 samples. From T cells, B-cell-depleted T cells, or PBMCs came the material, which was cDNA or gDNA.

Germline lookup yields CDR1 LGHNA and CDR2 YNFKEQ. V lost 1 base and J lost 5, with 8 bases in between. The CDR3 has 13 amino acids. Specimen: peripheral blood. The rearrangement joins TRBV4-2 to TRBJ1-2; D is possibly TRBD1 (6 bases). The receptor comes from a man between 70 and 80 years old with acute or convalescent COVID-19. For the CDR3, the DNA is TGTGCCAGCAGCCAAGCAGGGGAGTATGGCTACACCTTC. Translating it yields CASSQAGEYGYTF.